The 8 T cell receptor beta chains listed next were all sequenced from one sample in a study of OX40 agonist ivuxolimab in advanced cancers. Some clones are missing from TCRdb's copy, which holds only in-frame ones; the method was immunoSEQ multiplex PCR. The sample includes about 53,000 clones, 84% of them seen just once. The starting material was CD4+ or CD8+ T cells sorted from blood, obtained in a trial of the OX40 agonist ivuxolimab. The origin of the receptors is an adult with an advanced solid tumor such as melanoma, head and neck, liver or kidney cancer.

V gene TRBV11-2 combines with J gene TRBJ2-2; 8 bases are a match to TRBD2. With 5 bases clipped from V and 6 bases from J, the junction kept 5 bases outside the gene matches. This CDR3 region has 14 residues. CDR1 and CDR2 from the germline V gene are SGHAT and FQNNGV. The CDR3 reads CASSIGRGAGELFF. The CDR3, as DNA: TGTGCCAGCAGCATCGGGAGGGGGGCCGGGGAGCTGTTTTTT.

The gene calls are TRBV13 and TRBJ2-7; TRBD1 matches at 10 bases. The junction had 25 bases not matched to a gene; V was cut back by 5 bases and J by 3 bases. This CDR3 has 21 amino acids. Germline-derived CDR1 and CDR2 are PRHDT and FYEKMQ (reference sequence). Here the CDR3 reads CASSQPAYGQGVAVASYEQYF. The DNA of the CDR3 is TGTGCCAGCAGCCAGCCCGCGTATGGACAGGGGGTCGCCGTTGCGAGCTACGAGCAGTACTTC.

This chain's CDR3 is CASTLARWDTEAFF. CDR3 nucleotides: TGCGCCAGCACCCTAGCCAGGTGGGATACTGAAGCTTTCTTT. The chain has TRBV10-2 and TRBJ1-1; D not resolved. Germline-derived CDR1 and CDR2 are WSHSY and SAAADI. This CDR3 spans 14 amino acids. V lost 7 bases and J lost 5, with 17 bases in between.

Only a few counts were recorded for this clone. For the CDR3, the DNA is TGTGCCTGGAGACTAGCGGGCAACTCCTACGAGCAGTACTTC. Translation: CAWRLAGNSYEQYF. The chain uses TRBV30 and TRBJ2-7, with 9 nucleotides matching TRBD2. The CDR3 extends over 14 amino acids. With 3 bases clipped from V and 0 bases from J, the junction kept 3 bases outside the gene matches. CDR1 is GTSNPN, CDR2 SVGIG, per germline (reference sequence).

The rearrangement uses TRBV5-5 and TRBJ2-6; D not resolved. The CDR3 spans 15 residues. V lost 3 bases to trimming and J lost 0 bases, with 7 bases between them. Germline values: CDR1 SGHKS, CDR2 YYEKEE (reference sequence). The CDR3 DNA reads as TGTGCCAGCAGCTCCGAGACCTCTGGGGCCAACGTCCTGACTTTC. This translates into CASSSETSGANVLTF. Combining the CDR3 with reference TRBV5-5 and TRBJ2-6 gives the whole variable domain DAGVTQSPTHLIKTRGQQVTLRCSPISGHKSVSWYQQVLGQGPQFIFQYYEKEERGRGNFPDRFSARQFPNYSSELNVNALLLGDSALYLCASSSETSGANVLTFGAGSRLTVL.

The chain carries TRBV5-1 and TRBJ2-1; TRBD2 matches at 7 bases. V lost 0 bases, J lost 3 bases, and 6 bases stayed unmatched. Germline lookup yields CDR1 SGHRS and CDR2 YFSETQ. The CDR3 covers 16 residues. CDR3 coding DNA: TGCGCCAGCAGCTTGGAGGCGGGAGTATACTACAATGAGCAGTTCTTC. Its protein is CASSLEAGVYYNEQFF.

V is TRBV5-5 and J is TRBJ2-7; a possible D gene is TRBD1 (5 bases). Germline assignment: CDR1 SGHKS and CDR2 YYEKEE (reference sequence). The length of the CDR3 is 15 residues. Trimming stripped 4 bases from V and 2 bases from J, with 16 bases between. The CDR3 region is CASSKDTFEPYEQYF. In DNA, the CDR3 is TGTGCCAGCAGCAAGGACACCTTTGAACCCTACGAGCAGTACTTC.

The count of this clone is one. The CDR3 bases are TGTGCCAGCAGCTTAGGGGGACAGGGGTGGGAAAAACTGTTTTTT. Translating gives CASSLGGQGWEKLFF. The chain carries TRBV11-2 and TRBJ1-4, with 10 bases that match TRBD1. V shed 1 base and J 8 bases; nucleotides not matched to a gene: 4. Per germline, CDR1 SGHAT and CDR2 FQNNGV. There are 15 residues in the CDR3.